Listed below are T cell receptor beta chains from one sample, sequenced in a study of cytomegalovirus exposure and HLA in healthy donors. Assay: immunoSEQ multiplex PCR; the TCRdb copy retains only in-frame clones and omits some. This sample has 35,000 to 40,000 clones, with roughly 64% found just once. Sequencing was carried out using PBMCs. These receptor sequences come from a man in his fifties or sixties in good health and CMV-seropositive. The CDR3 runs from the conserved cysteine through the conserved F or W. The order of the fields is clone size, D gene, J gene, V gene, CDR3 DNA, CDR3 protein. The D gene is left open where the match is weak. Not all rows give a size; the values are once, few, many and, for expanded clones, a class.

abundance: .; d_gene: .; j_gene: TRBJ2-3; v_gene: TRBV4-3; CDR3nt: TGCGCCAGCAGCCAAGATCCAGGGTTCGATACGCAGTATTTT; CDR3aa: CASSQDPGFDTQYF
abundance: few; d_gene: TRBD1; j_gene: TRBJ1-6; v_gene: TRBV5-1; CDR3nt: TGCGCCAGCAGCTTGGGCAGGGGGCAGGGTTCACCCCTCCACTTT; CDR3aa: CASSLGRGQGSPLHF
abundance: .; d_gene: TRBD1; j_gene: TRBJ1-5; v_gene: TRBV7-2; CDR3nt: TGTGCCAGCAGCTCGACAGGGGGTCAGCCCCAGCATTTT; CDR3aa: CASSSTGGQPQHF
abundance: .; d_gene: TRBD2; j_gene: TRBJ2-5; v_gene: TRBV29-1; CDR3nt: TGCAGCGTCCGGCCCGACGGGGGGGAGACCCAGTACTTC; CDR3aa: CSVRPDGGETQYF
abundance: few; d_gene: TRBD1; j_gene: TRBJ1-1; v_gene: TRBV28; CDR3nt: TGTGCCAGCAGCCCACCTACAGGGGCTAACACTGAAGCTTTCTTT; CDR3aa: CASSPPTGANTEAFF
abundance: .; d_gene: TRBD1; j_gene: TRBJ2-7; v_gene: TRBV4-1; CDR3nt: TGCGCCAGCAGCCAAGATTCAGACAGGGCAACCTACGAGCAGTACTTC; CDR3aa: CASSQDSDRATYEQYF
abundance: .; d_gene: TRBD2; j_gene: TRBJ2-5; v_gene: TRBV5-4; CDR3nt: TGTGCCAGCAGCTCCTGGACGGGGGGCCAAGAGACCCAGTACTTC; CDR3aa: CASSSWTGGQETQYF
abundance: .; d_gene: .; j_gene: TRBJ2-3; v_gene: TRBV30; CDR3nt: TGTGCCTGGAGTGCCTTTCCCCCAGATACGCAGTATTTT; CDR3aa: CAWSAFPPDTQYF
abundance: .; d_gene: TRBD2; j_gene: TRBJ2-7; v_gene: TRBV4-2; CDR3nt: TGTGCCAGCAGCCAAACTGTAGCGGGGGGCCAGGGGGAGCAGTACTTC; CDR3aa: CASSQTVAGGQGEQYF
abundance: .; d_gene: .; j_gene: TRBJ2-7; v_gene: TRBV25-1; CDR3nt: TGTGCCAGCAGTGAATCTGGCAGTTCCTACGAGCAGTACTTC; CDR3aa: CASSESGSSYEQYF
abundance: .; d_gene: TRBD1; j_gene: TRBJ1-2; v_gene: TRBV7-2; CDR3nt: TGTGCCAGCAGCTCCAGACAGGGGGCTAACAGCGGAGGCTACACCTTC; CDR3aa: CASSSRQGANSGGYTF
abundance: .; d_gene: TRBD2; j_gene: TRBJ2-3; v_gene: TRBV7-9; CDR3nt: TGTGCCAGCAGCTTAGGTCTAGCGGGGGACACAGATACGCAGTATTTT; CDR3aa: CASSLGLAGDTDTQYF
abundance: .; d_gene: TRBD1; j_gene: TRBJ2-1; v_gene: TRBV5-1; CDR3nt: TGCGCCAGCAGCCTGGGACAGGGGGGTAGCAATGAGCAGTTCTTC; CDR3aa: CASSLGQGGSNEQFF
abundance: .; d_gene: .; j_gene: TRBJ2-7; v_gene: TRBV4-3; CDR3nt: TGCGCCAGCAGCCAAGTGGGGGGTACTGTCTACGAGCAGTACTTC; CDR3aa: CASSQVGGTVYEQYF
abundance: .; d_gene: .; j_gene: TRBJ2-1; v_gene: TRBV9; CDR3nt: TGTGCCAGCAGCGGGGGGCGAGCGGGGTCCTACAATGAGCAGTTCTTC; CDR3aa: CASSGGRAGSYNEQFF
abundance: .; d_gene: .; j_gene: TRBJ1-1; v_gene: TRBV7-3; CDR3nt: TGTGCCAGCAGCTCATACGAGGGAACTGAAGCTTTCTTT; CDR3aa: CASSSYEGTEAFF
abundance: .; d_gene: .; j_gene: TRBJ2-2; v_gene: TRBV12-5; CDR3nt: TGTGCTAGTGGTTCACTGTCCGGGGAGCTGTTTTTT; CDR3aa: CASGSLSGELFF
abundance: .; d_gene: TRBD1; j_gene: TRBJ2-5; v_gene: TRBV7-2; CDR3nt: TGTGCCAGCAGCTTAGATGGGACAGAGGAAGAGACCCAGTACTTC; CDR3aa: CASSLDGTEEETQYF
abundance: few; d_gene: .; j_gene: TRBJ1-1; v_gene: TRBV18; CDR3nt: TGTGCCAGCTCACTTACAGGTAGCACTGAAGCTTTCTTT; CDR3aa: CASSLTGSTEAFF
abundance: .; d_gene: TRBD1; j_gene: TRBJ1-3; v_gene: TRBV16; CDR3nt: TGTGCCAGCAGCCGATTGACAGGGCCCTACTCTGGAAACACCATATATTTT; CDR3aa: CASSRLTGPYSGNTIYF
abundance: .; d_gene: TRBD1; j_gene: TRBJ1-2; v_gene: TRBV19; CDR3nt: TGTGCCAGTAGTATGACAGGGGACTATGGCTACACCTTC; CDR3aa: CASSMTGDYGYTF
abundance: .; d_gene: TRBD1; j_gene: TRBJ1-1; v_gene: TRBV2; CDR3nt: TGTGCCAGCAGGGGGGACAGGCTGAACACTGAAGCTTTCTTT; CDR3aa: CASRGDRLNTEAFF
abundance: .; d_gene: .; j_gene: TRBJ1-5; v_gene: TRBV7-6; CDR3nt: TGTGCCAGCAGCTTGACAGCCAATCAGCCCCAGCATTTT; CDR3aa: CASSLTANQPQHF
abundance: once; d_gene: TRBD2; j_gene: TRBJ2-1; v_gene: TRBV29-1; CDR3nt: TGCAGCGTATACAGGACTAGCTCCTACAATGAGCAGTTCTTC; CDR3aa: CSVYRTSSYNEQFF